This T cell receptor beta chain emerged from a study of beta chain features in type 1 diabetes. Findings and limits, study-wide: Naive, central memory and Treg TCRB repertoires seemed to resemble each other more closely in patients than they did in healthy donors.

Regarding this clone: Its specificity is unknown.

CDR1 MDHEN and CDR2 SYDVKM come from the germline V gene. The length of the CDR3 is 16 residues. The J segment lost 3 bases and the V segment lost 5 bases, leaving 8 bases of the junction unmatched. The entirety of the isolated RNA underwent reverse transcription, so expressed TCRB transcripts were sequenced. The protocol was immunoSEQ multiplex PCR, while the TCRdb copy is restricted to in-frame clones and leaves out a portion. This table holds 300,000 to 350,000 clones, 6.5% to 10% found once. Over 95% purity was reached by all sorted populations. This clonotype originated in a woman younger than 30 in good health. The chain is built from TRBV28 and TRBJ2-7; TRBD2 aligns across 12 bases. The sequencing sample was made of central memory CD4+ T cells from blood. The CDR3 coding sequence is TGTGCCAGCAGTCTACTTACTAGCGGGAGGAACTACGAGCAGTACTTC. Translated: CASSLLTSGRNYEQYF. Drawing the rest from reference TRBV28 and TRBJ2-7, the complete variable domain is DVKVTQSSRYLVKRTGEKVFLECVQDMDHENMFWYRQDPGLGLRLIYFSYDVKMKEKGDIPEGYSVSREKKERFSLILESASTNQTSMYLCASSLLTSGRNYEQYFGPGTRLTVT.